Each of the 28 T cell receptor beta chains below was sequenced from the same sample in a study of blood T cell repertoires in COVID-19. Sequenced by immunoSEQ multiplex PCR; TCRdb stores in-frame clones only, minus some. This table has tens of thousands of clones, about 85% appearing once. Source material: peripheral blood. These receptors all come from a human donor in a cohort sampled during active COVID-19.

The chain employs TRBV9 and TRBJ2-1, with TRBD1 matching 9 bases. The CDR3 covers 14 residues. Germline-derived CDR1 and CDR2 are SGDLS and YYNGEE. V dropped 4 bases and J dropped 6; count of bases not matched to a gene: 5. CDR3 sequence reads: CASSPRTGANEQFF. DNA of the CDR3: TGTGCCAGCAGCCCTAGGACAGGGGCCAATGAGCAGTTCTTC.

The chain recombines TRBV18 with TRBJ1-6, with 9 bases fitting TRBD1. CDR1 is KGHSH and CDR2 is LQKENI in the germline V gene. The CDR3 sequence is 16 residues long. V trimming: 3 bases; J trimming: 5 bases; junction bases outside the gene matches: 5. The CDR3 region is CASSPTQGANNSPLHF. CDR3 nucleotides: TGTGCCAGCTCACCGACACAGGGGGCAAATAATTCACCCCTCCACTTT.

This chain connects TRBV6-4 to TRBJ1-1, with 8 bases lining up with TRBD1. The V gene end was trimmed by 0 bases and the J gene end by 5 bases; junction bases not matched to a gene: 8. The CDR3 spans 16 residues. Germline V gives CDR1 MRHNA, CDR2 SNTAGT. The CDR3 spells CASSDSNTGGRTEAFF. As DNA, the CDR3 is TGTGCCAGCAGTGACTCGAATACAGGGGGTCGGACTGAAGCTTTCTTT.

The rearrangement joins TRBV27 to TRBJ2-3, with TRBD2 matching 7 bases. Germline assignment: CDR1 MNHEY and CDR2 SMNVEV (reference sequence). This CDR3 contains 15 residues. Germline trimming cut 2 bases from V and 3 bases from J; bases unmatched to any gene: 5. The chain's CDR3 is CASSLLRAGTDTQYF. In DNA, the CDR3 is TGTGCCAGCAGTTTACTTCGAGCGGGGACAGATACGCAGTATTTT.

In this sample, this clone is large (0.1 to 1%). The rearrangement joins TRBV5-1 to TRBJ2-1; 13 nucleotides line up with TRBD2. Germline assignment: CDR1 SGHRS and CDR2 YFSETQ. Trimming removed 4 bases from V and 8 bases from J; junction bases left unmatched: 12. This CDR3 spans 17 amino acids. The CDR3 DNA follows: TGCGCCAGCAGCCCCGGACTAGCGGGAGACCTCCGGGATGAGCAGTTCTTC. This encodes CASSPGLAGDLRDEQFF.

The chain employs TRBV7-6 and TRBJ2-1, with D perhaps TRBD2 (5 bases). V lost 5 bases and J 4 bases, leaving 12 bases between the germline ends. Per germline, CDR1 SGHVS and CDR2 FNYEAQ. The CDR3 is 14 amino acids. CDR3 in DNA: TGTGCCAGCAGCCCTAGGACGGGATACAATGAGCAGTTCTTC. Translation: CASSPRTGYNEQFF.

This chain uses TRBV5-1 with TRBJ2-1; 8 nucleotides match TRBD2. The CDR3 loop spans 15 amino acids. V was clipped by 4 bases and J by 4 bases; unmatched bases: 7. Germline V lookup: CDR1 SGHRS, CDR2 YFSETQ. The CDR3 DNA follows: TGCGCCAGCAGCCCCTCTCGCGGGGGGTACAATGAGCAGTTCTTC. It encodes CASSPSRGGYNEQFF.

J is TRBJ2-7 and V is TRBV27; TRBD2 agrees at 14 bases. Unmatched junction bases numbered 6, after V lost 6 bases and J lost 5 bases. The CDR3 is 15 residues long. Germline V gene sequence: CDR1 MNHEY, CDR2 SMNVEV (reference sequence). The CDR3 bases are TGTGCCAGCAGGGCGGGACTAGCGGGAGTGAACGAGCAGTACTTC. It yields the protein CASRAGLAGVNEQYF.

This clone appeared a few times. The rearrangement uses TRBV3-1 (or the pseudogene TRBV3-2) and TRBJ2-1; D not resolved. The CDR3 length is 13 residues. The V end was cut by 1 base, the J end by 4 bases, with 5 bases between. Germline assignment: CDR1 LGHDT and CDR2 YNNKEL (reference sequence). DNA for the CDR3: TGTGCCAGCAGCCAAGGACTTTACAATGAGCAGTTCTTC. Encoded protein: CASSQGLYNEQFF.

V gene TRBV3-1 (or the pseudogene TRBV3-2) combines with J gene TRBJ1-1; TRBD1 matches 8 bases. CDR3 size: 14 residues. The J segment lost 3 bases and the V segment lost 6 bases, leaving 6 bases of the junction unmatched. CDR1 LGHDT and CDR2 YNNKEL come from the germline V gene (reference sequence). The CDR3 coding sequence is TGTGCCAGCAGGAGTCAGACAGGGGACACTGAAGCTTTCTTT. Protein sequence: CASRSQTGDTEAFF.

The table lists this clone with a count of one. V gene TRBV3-1 (or the pseudogene TRBV3-2) combines with J gene TRBJ2-7; no clear D gene. Trimming removed 6 bases at V and 0 bases at J, with 3 bases between. CDR1 and CDR2 (germline): LGHDT, YNNKEL (reference sequence). This CDR3 comprises 11 residues. Here the CDR3 DNA reads TGTGCCAGCAGTCACTCCTACGAGCAGTACTTC. Residues: CASSHSYEQYF.

J is TRBJ2-1 and V is TRBV7-6; 8 bases match TRBD2. Germline V gives CDR1 SGHVS, CDR2 FNYEAQ. With V trimmed by 8 bases and J by 1 base, 13 bases remained unmatched. The CDR3 is made up of 17 amino acids. In DNA, the CDR3 is TGTGCCAGCGACTCCCGGACTAGCCCCACTTCCTACAATGAGCAGTTCTTC. The encoded protein is CASDSRTSPTSYNEQFF.

This clone was recorded once. This chain connects TRBV12-5 to TRBJ2-7; D not certain. Trimming cost V 4 bases and J 0 bases, with 13 bases left between them. The CDR3 covers 15 residues. Germline V gene lookup returns CDR1 LGHNT and CDR2 FRNRAP. The CDR3, as DNA: TGTGCTAGTGGTTCTCGAACATCGGGCTCCTACGAGCAGTACTTC. It encodes CASGSRTSGSYEQYF.

This clone was recorded once. The chain couples TRBV14 to TRBJ2-7; 7 bases fit TRBD1. Germline CDR1 reads SGHDN; CDR2 reads FVKESK. Trimming at V came to 1 base and at J to 2 bases, leaving 14 bases not matched to a gene. The CDR3 consists of 18 residues. Written as DNA, the CDR3 is TGTGCCAGCAGCCAAGGGGCCGGGACAGCCGTGGGGGCCTACGAGCAGTACTTC. Protein product: CASSQGAGTAVGAYEQYF.

The rearrangement links TRBV10-2 to TRBJ2-7, with 7 bases identical to TRBD2. This CDR3 contains 14 residues. Per germline, CDR1 WSHSY and CDR2 SAAADI. Trimming took 4 bases from V and 1 from J; bases not matched to a gene: 4. The CDR3 spells CASSGLAASYEQYF. The CDR3 DNA follows: TGCGCCAGCAGTGGGCTAGCGGCTTCCTACGAGCAGTACTTC.

V is TRBV27 and J is TRBJ2-7; the D gene is possibly TRBD2 (5 bases). This CDR3 comprises 13 residues. Germline values: CDR1 MNHEY, CDR2 SMNVEV (reference sequence). V lost 2 bases, J lost 6 bases, and 11 bases lay in between. CDR3 in DNA: TGTGCCAGCAGTTTACGTACGGGGAGCGAGCAGTACTTC. This sequence encodes CASSLRTGSEQYF.

The chain uses TRBV5-4 and TRBJ2-7, with TRBD2 identical over 7 bases. With 2 bases clipped from V and 3 bases from J, the junction kept 5 bases outside the gene matches. Germline loops: CDR1 SGHNT, CDR2 YYREEE (reference sequence). CDR3 length equals 14 residues. The CDR3 reads CASSFGGVRYEQYF. The CDR3 nucleotides read TGTGCCAGCAGCTTTGGGGGGGTGCGCTACGAGCAGTACTTC.

CDR3 sequence reads: CASSSPTGMAGELFF. As DNA, the CDR3 is TGTGCCAGCAGCTCGCCGACAGGGATGGCCGGGGAGCTGTTTTTT. V gene TRBV11-2 combines with J gene TRBJ2-2; 7 bases are shared with TRBD1. This CDR3 is built from 15 residues. V gave up 4 bases and J gave up 6 bases; unmatched junction bases: 8. The germline CDR1 and CDR2 sequences are SGHAT and FQNNGV.

The rearrangement links TRBV25-1 to TRBJ2-7; no clear D gene. This CDR3 is built from 14 residues. The V end lost 1 base, the J end lost 6 bases, and 13 bases lay between the germline ends. Germline V lookup: CDR1 MGHDK, CDR2 SYGVNS. The chain's CDR3 is CASSESLYGGEQYF. CDR3 DNA sequence: TGTGCCAGCAGTGAATCGCTTTATGGCGGCGAGCAGTACTTC.

This clone was counted once. The chain uses TRBV11-2 and TRBJ1-1; D is unclear. V gave up 0 bases and J gave up 4 bases, with 9 bases separating them. Germline V gene data show CDR1 as SGHAT and CDR2 as FQNNGV. The CDR3 has 14 amino acids. CDR3 region: CASSLEGSGTEAFF. The CDR3 nucleotides read TGTGCCAGCAGCTTAGAAGGGAGCGGCACTGAAGCTTTCTTT. The full variable domain, its missing parts supplied by reference TRBV11-2 and TRBJ1-1, is EAGVAQSPRYKIIEKRQSVAFWCNPISGHATLYWYQQILGQGPKLLIQFQNNGVVDDSQLPKDRFSAERLKGVDSTLKIQPAKLEDSAVYLCASSLEGSGTEAFFGQGTRLTVV.

V usage is TRBV11-2 and J usage is TRBJ1-6, with 7 nucleotides matching TRBD1. V was clipped by 6 bases and J by 0 bases; unmatched bases: 5. CDR3 size: 16 residues. CDR1 SGHAT and CDR2 FQNNGV come from the germline V gene. The CDR3 region has the DNA TGTGCCAGCAGGGGGGACAGCTTCTCCTATAATTCACCCCTCCACTTT. It is translated as CASRGDSFSYNSPLHF.

The rearrangement joins TRBV2 to TRBJ2-5, with D unresolved. Germline assignment: CDR1 SNHLY and CDR2 FYNNEI. The CDR3 extends over 13 amino acids. Trimming took 10 bases from V and 5 from J, leaving 17 bases between them. The CDR3 DNA reads as TGTGCCACACGATCCGAGCCCCGGGAGACCCAGTACTTC. Translated, it gives CATRSEPRETQYF.

V usage is TRBV9 and J usage is TRBJ2-1; D might be TRBD1 (6 bases). The germline V gene encodes CDR1 SGDLS and CDR2 YYNGEE. CDR3 size: 15 residues. V lost 1 base and J 8 bases, leaving 16 bases between the germline ends. The CDR3 nucleotides read TGTGCCAGCAGCGTACATCCCACAGGGCTCGATGAGCAGTTCTTC. It translates to CASSVHPTGLDEQFF.

The gene calls are TRBV4-1 and TRBJ1-4, with unresolved D. The CDR3 spans 15 residues. V gave up 4 bases and J gave up 8 bases, with 17 bases separating them. CDR1 is MGHRA, CDR2 YSYEKL, per germline. DNA for the CDR3: TGCGCCAGCAGCCCTGATCGCGGGCAATGGGAAAAACTGTTTTTT. This sequence encodes CASSPDRGQWEKLFF.

This clone appeared a few times. The J gene is TRBJ1-1, the V gene TRBV3-1 (or the pseudogene TRBV3-2), with 8 bases aligning to TRBD1. The J segment lost 4 bases and the V segment lost 1 base, leaving 2 bases of the junction unmatched. This CDR3 spans 14 amino acids. Per germline, CDR1 LGHDT and CDR2 YNNKEL (reference sequence). The CDR3, as DNA: TGTGCCAGCAGCCAAGCGGGGACAGGCACTGAAGCTTTCTTT. This gives the protein CASSQAGTGTEAFF.

The CDR3 DNA follows: TGTGCCAGCTCGGAAGCCCCGGGCTACGAGCAGTACTTC. Encoded protein: CASSEAPGYEQYF. This sequence joins TRBV18 and TRBJ2-7; D not certain. The CDR3 length is 13 residues. V gave up 6 bases and J gave up 3 bases, with 12 bases separating them. CDR1 and CDR2 from the germline V gene are KGHSH and LQKENI.

This chain joins TRBV30 and TRBJ1-2; 11 nucleotides agree with TRBD1. V trimming: 1 base; J trimming: 7 bases; junction bases outside the gene matches: 11. CDR1 is GTSNPN, CDR2 SVGIG, per germline (reference sequence). This CDR3 region has 16 residues. The CDR3 spells CAWSAPHTGTGGGYTF. The DNA of the CDR3 is TGTGCCTGGAGTGCCCCCCATACCGGGACAGGGGGTGGCTACACCTTC.

The rearrangement joins TRBV30 to TRBJ1-4; no clear D. Germline CDR1 is GTSNPN and CDR2 is SVGIG (reference sequence). The CDR3 extends over 14 amino acids. V was cut by 1 base and J by 5 bases, with 11 bases left in between. CDR3 DNA: TGTGCCTGGAGTGGAACAGTGTGGAATGAAAAACTGTTTTTT. Translating gives CAWSGTVWNEKLFF. Complete variable domain (other parts from reference TRBV30 and TRBJ1-4): SQTIHQWPATLVQPVGSPLSLECTVEGTSNPNLYWYRQAAGRGLQLLFYSVGIGQISSEVPQNLSASRPQDRQFILSSKKLLLSDSGFYLCAWSGTVWNEKLFFGSGTQLSVL.